Listed below are T cell receptor beta chains from one sample, sequenced in a study of neurological immune-mediated disorders. TCRdb recomputed calls from the 5' RACE reads with MiXCR, one row per CDR3 protein. The sample has roughly 56,000 distinct CDR3 sequences; about 10% are singletons. Sequenced input: PBMCs. The receptors here all came from a man in his 60s in good health. Each CDR3 is given with its conserved first and last residue. Each record gives: D gene, V gene, J gene, clone size, CDR3 DNA, CDR3 protein. D genes are given only for firm matches. Size is omitted from some rows. Given values are once, few, many or a class for expanded clones.

d_call: NA
v_call: TRBV20-1
j_call: TRBJ2-7
clone_size: NA
cdr3_nt: TGCAGTGCGGCTGGTTCGACCTATGGCGACGGGCAGTACTTC
cdr3_aa: CSAAGSTYGDGQYF

d_call: NA
v_call: TRBV7-7
j_call: TRBJ1-1
clone_size: many
cdr3_nt: TGTGCCAGCAGCTTAGCGGCCGGGGGAAACACTGAAGCTTTCTTT
cdr3_aa: CASSLAAGGNTEAFF

d_call: TRBD1
v_call: TRBV7-9
j_call: TRBJ1-4
clone_size: many
cdr3_nt: TGTGCCAGCAGCTTCCCTGGGACAGTCAATGAAAAACTGTTTTTT
cdr3_aa: CASSFPGTVNEKLFF

d_call: NA
v_call: TRBV5-1
j_call: TRBJ1-1
clone_size: NA
cdr3_nt: TGCGTCAGCAGCGCTGCGGGGGAGGGCACTGAAGCTTTCTTT
cdr3_aa: CVSSAAGEGTEAFF

d_call: NA
v_call: TRBV7-6
j_call: TRBJ2-7
clone_size: medium-sized
cdr3_nt: TGTGCCAGCAGCTTAAGAGGCGAGCAGTACTTC
cdr3_aa: CASSLRGEQYF

d_call: TRBD2
v_call: TRBV20-1
j_call: TRBJ2-1
clone_size: many
cdr3_nt: TGCAGTTCGGGGGGCGGGGGGCCTCCCTACAATGAGCAGTTCTTC
cdr3_aa: CSSGGGGPPYNEQFF

d_call: NA
v_call: TRBV20-1
j_call: TRBJ1-5
clone_size: many
cdr3_nt: TGCAGTGCTAGAGGCAGGAGCAATCAGCCCCAGCATTTT
cdr3_aa: CSARGRSNQPQHF

d_call: NA
v_call: TRBV7-8
j_call: TRBJ2-3
clone_size: NA
cdr3_nt: TGTGCCGGAGGGGTCTCAGGGGCAGATACGCAGTATTTT
cdr3_aa: CAGGVSGADTQYF

d_call: NA
v_call: TRBV6-5
j_call: TRBJ1-2
clone_size: many
cdr3_nt: TGTGCCAGCACCCAGTGGGGTAACTATGGCTACACCTTC
cdr3_aa: CASTQWGNYGYTF

d_call: NA
v_call: TRBV20-1
j_call: TRBJ2-2
clone_size: many
cdr3_nt: TGCAGTGCTAGAGATGGTGGGGGGCTTACCGGGGAGCTGTTTTTT
cdr3_aa: CSARDGGGLTGELFF

d_call: TRBD1
v_call: TRBV29-1
j_call: TRBJ1-1
clone_size: many
cdr3_nt: TGCAGCGCCGCCCATGGACAGGGGGGAGCTTTCTTT
cdr3_aa: CSAAHGQGGAFF

d_call: NA
v_call: TRBV5-1
j_call: TRBJ2-1
clone_size: NA
cdr3_nt: TGCGCCAGCAGCCCCTCTCAGATAGAAGGGCCCTACAATGAGCAGTTCTTC
cdr3_aa: CASSPSQIEGPYNEQFF

d_call: NA
v_call: TRBV7-2
j_call: TRBJ1-2
clone_size: many
cdr3_nt: TGTGCCAGCAGCTACTCAGGAGCCAACTATGGCTACACCTTC
cdr3_aa: CASSYSGANYGYTF

d_call: TRBD2
v_call: TRBV10-3
j_call: TRBJ2-1
clone_size: many
cdr3_nt: TGTGCCATCAGTGCTAGCGGGGCGGCGGATGAGCAGTTCTTC
cdr3_aa: CAISASGAADEQFF

d_call: NA
v_call: TRBV5-5
j_call: TRBJ1-1
clone_size: once
cdr3_nt: TGTGCCAGCTTGGAGGCCAGGGGGAACACTGAAGCTTTCTTT
cdr3_aa: CASLEARGNTEAFF

d_call: TRBD2
v_call: TRBV7-8
j_call: TRBJ2-3
clone_size: many
cdr3_nt: TGTGCCAGCAGCTCCCTGACTAGCACGTGGGGGGTCACAGATACGCAGTATTTT
cdr3_aa: CASSSLTSTWGVTDTQYF

d_call: NA
v_call: TRBV5-6
j_call: TRBJ2-7
clone_size: once
cdr3_nt: TGTGCCAGCAGCTGGAAGGACGGCCTCTCCTACGATCAGTACTTC
cdr3_aa: CASSWKDGLSYDQYF

d_call: TRBD1
v_call: TRBV20-1
j_call: TRBJ2-5
clone_size: many
cdr3_nt: TGCAGTGTAAGGGGGCCAGGGGAGACCCAGTACTTC
cdr3_aa: CSVRGPGETQYF

d_call: TRBD2
v_call: TRBV4-3
j_call: TRBJ2-5
clone_size: NA
cdr3_nt: TGCGCCAGCAGCGCGTCGGTGGGGGGGACGGAGACCCAGTACTTC
cdr3_aa: CASSASVGGTETQYF

d_call: TRBD2
v_call: TRBV29-1
j_call: TRBJ2-1
clone_size: many
cdr3_nt: TGCAGCCTCCTGGGACTAGCGGGGGGGGATGAGCAGTTCTTC
cdr3_aa: CSLLGLAGGDEQFF

d_call: NA
v_call: TRBV5-1
j_call: TRBJ2-5
clone_size: many
cdr3_nt: TGCGCCAGCAGCTTGCGGGGCTCCGCGGAGACCCAGTACTTC
cdr3_aa: CASSLRGSAETQYF

d_call: NA
v_call: TRBV6-5
j_call: TRBJ1-2
clone_size: many
cdr3_nt: TGTGCCAGCATTCGAATGGGTGCCGGGCAGGACTACACCTTC
cdr3_aa: CASIRMGAGQDYTF

d_call: NA
v_call: TRBV20-1
j_call: TRBJ2-5
clone_size: many
cdr3_nt: TGCAGTGCAGGGTCGGGAGCAAGGGAGACCCAGTACTTC
cdr3_aa: CSAGSGARETQYF

d_call: NA
v_call: TRBV28
j_call: TRBJ2-3
clone_size: many
cdr3_nt: TGTGCCAGCAGTTCCCCCAGGGGTGATACAGATACGCAGTATTTT
cdr3_aa: CASSSPRGDTDTQYF

d_call: NA
v_call: TRBV27
j_call: TRBJ2-2
clone_size: many
cdr3_nt: TGTGCCAGCAGTTTAGGTCTGGGCTCCGGGGAGCTGTTTTTT
cdr3_aa: CASSLGLGSGELFF

d_call: TRBD1
v_call: TRBV5-1
j_call: TRBJ1-2
clone_size: many
cdr3_nt: TGCGCCAGCAGCCAGGGACAGGCGGGATATGGCTACACCTTC
cdr3_aa: CASSQGQAGYGYTF

d_call: NA
v_call: TRBV12-3/TRBV12-4
j_call: TRBJ1-2
clone_size: many
cdr3_nt: TGTGCCAGCAGTCGTCTGGAGGGGGGGGACTATGGCTACACCTTC
cdr3_aa: CASSRLEGGDYGYTF

d_call: NA
v_call: TRBV6-2/TRBV6-3
j_call: TRBJ2-7
clone_size: many
cdr3_nt: TGTGCCAGCAACTTTATGAGCCGCTACGAGCAGTACTTC
cdr3_aa: CASNFMSRYEQYF

d_call: NA
v_call: TRBV11-3
j_call: TRBJ1-1
clone_size: many
cdr3_nt: TGTGCCAGCAGCGACGAGAGGGGCGCCAACACTGAAGCTTTCTTT
cdr3_aa: CASSDERGANTEAFF

d_call: TRBD2
v_call: TRBV10-3
j_call: TRBJ2-5
clone_size: many
cdr3_nt: TGTGCCATCAGCGGGGGACTAGCGGGGGGCGGAGAGACCCAGTACTTC
cdr3_aa: CAISGGLAGGGETQYF

d_call: TRBD1
v_call: TRBV20-1
j_call: TRBJ1-5
clone_size: many
cdr3_nt: TGCAGTGCGCGCGACAGGGTATTCAATCAGCCCCAGCATTTT
cdr3_aa: CSARDRVFNQPQHF

d_call: TRBD1
v_call: TRBV3-1
j_call: TRBJ2-7
clone_size: few
cdr3_nt: TGTGCCAGCAGCCAATCCAGGGGGCGCGCGTCAGGGTACTCCTACGAGCAGTACTTC
cdr3_aa: CASSQSRGRASGYSYEQYF

d_call: NA
v_call: TRBV7-8
j_call: TRBJ2-7
clone_size: NA
cdr3_nt: TGTGCCAGCAGCTTAGAGGGGGGACAGTACGAGCAGTACTTC
cdr3_aa: CASSLEGGQYEQYF

d_call: TRBD1
v_call: TRBV20-1
j_call: TRBJ1-4
clone_size: many
cdr3_nt: TGCAGTGCTAGGCCGACAGGGTCAACTAATGAAAAACTGTTTTTT
cdr3_aa: CSARPTGSTNEKLFF

d_call: NA
v_call: TRBV7-9
j_call: TRBJ1-1
clone_size: many
cdr3_nt: TGTGCCAGCAGCTTATATGGGGTTGAAGCTTTCTTT
cdr3_aa: CASSLYGVEAFF

d_call: NA
v_call: TRBV25-1
j_call: TRBJ2-5
clone_size: NA
cdr3_nt: TGTGCCAGCAGTGAAAGGGCAGCAGGCCGAAGGGAGACCCAGTACTTC
cdr3_aa: CASSERAAGRRETQYF

d_call: TRBD1
v_call: TRBV29-1
j_call: TRBJ2-3
clone_size: many
cdr3_nt: TGCAGCGTTGAAGTTCTGGGGACAGGGGAAGATACGCAGTATTTT
cdr3_aa: CSVEVLGTGEDTQYF

d_call: NA
v_call: TRBV6-5
j_call: TRBJ1-1
clone_size: many
cdr3_nt: TGTGCCAGCAGTTACAAGGCTCTCACTGAAGCTTTCTTT
cdr3_aa: CASSYKALTEAFF

d_call: NA
v_call: TRBV9
j_call: TRBJ2-1
clone_size: many
cdr3_nt: TGTGCCAGCAGCGTAACCCCAGACCTCAATGAGCAGTTCTTC
cdr3_aa: CASSVTPDLNEQFF

d_call: NA
v_call: TRBV7-6
j_call: TRBJ2-5
clone_size: many
cdr3_nt: TGTGCCAGCAGCTTAGAGAGGGGGGGGACCCAGTACTTC
cdr3_aa: CASSLERGGTQYF

d_call: TRBD1
v_call: TRBV20-1
j_call: TRBJ1-1
clone_size: many
cdr3_nt: TGCAGTGCTAGAGATGACAGGGACAGTGAAGCTTTCTTT
cdr3_aa: CSARDDRDSEAFF

d_call: TRBD1
v_call: TRBV14
j_call: TRBJ2-7
clone_size: many
cdr3_nt: TGTGCCAGCAGCGCCGGACAGGGACACCTCTACGAGCAGTACTTC
cdr3_aa: CASSAGQGHLYEQYF

d_call: TRBD2
v_call: TRBV20-1
j_call: TRBJ2-7
clone_size: many
cdr3_nt: TGCAGTCCATCTCATAGCGGGGAAAAGGAACAGTACTTC
cdr3_aa: CSPSHSGEKEQYF

d_call: NA
v_call: TRBV10-2
j_call: TRBJ1-5
clone_size: NA
cdr3_nt: TGCGCCAGCAGGACCAGCAGCAATCAGCCCCAGCATTTT
cdr3_aa: CASRTSSNQPQHF

d_call: NA
v_call: TRBV3-1
j_call: TRBJ2-5
clone_size: many
cdr3_nt: TGTGCCAGCAGCCCGACCAACGGGGAGACCCAGTACTTC
cdr3_aa: CASSPTNGETQYF

d_call: TRBD1
v_call: TRBV29-1
j_call: TRBJ2-1
clone_size: many
cdr3_nt: TGCAGCGTTGAGGGACAGGGGTACAATGAGCAGTTCTTC
cdr3_aa: CSVEGQGYNEQFF

d_call: NA
v_call: TRBV20-1
j_call: TRBJ2-3
clone_size: many
cdr3_nt: TGCAGTGCTAGAGATGGGGGAATGGATACGCAGTATTTT
cdr3_aa: CSARDGGMDTQYF

d_call: NA
v_call: TRBV6-5
j_call: TRBJ2-6
clone_size: few
cdr3_nt: TGTGCCAGCAGTTACCTCCTATCAGGGCCCTCTGGGGCCAACGTCCTGACTTTC
cdr3_aa: CASSYLLSGPSGANVLTF

d_call: NA
v_call: TRBV27
j_call: TRBJ2-5
clone_size: many
cdr3_nt: TGTGCCAGCAGTTTGCGAGGGTACCAAGAGACCCAGTACTTC
cdr3_aa: CASSLRGYQETQYF

d_call: NA
v_call: TRBV6-2/TRBV6-3
j_call: TRBJ2-7
clone_size: once
cdr3_nt: TGTGCCAGCACCGAAAGGGTAACAGGGTCCAACGAGCAGTACTTC
cdr3_aa: CASTERVTGSNEQYF

d_call: NA
v_call: TRBV7-7
j_call: TRBJ1-1
clone_size: NA
cdr3_nt: TGTGCCAGCACCGGGGGGGGGTGTACTGAAGCTTTCTTT
cdr3_aa: CASTGGGCTEAFF

d_call: NA
v_call: TRBV18
j_call: TRBJ2-5
clone_size: many
cdr3_nt: TGTGCCAATTCGGAGGGGGTTGAAGAGACCCAGTACTTC
cdr3_aa: CANSEGVEETQYF

d_call: TRBD2
v_call: TRBV10-3
j_call: TRBJ2-1
clone_size: many
cdr3_nt: TGTGCCATCAGTGGGTTAGCGGGGGCCGGTAATGAGCAGTTCTTC
cdr3_aa: CAISGLAGAGNEQFF

d_call: NA
v_call: TRBV5-1
j_call: TRBJ1-6
clone_size: many
cdr3_nt: TGCGCCAGCAGCGGTCAGTCGAACTCCTATAATTCACCCCTCCACTTT
cdr3_aa: CASSGQSNSYNSPLHF